This T cell receptor beta chain was retrieved from a study of blood T cell repertoires in COVID-19 (dated by TCRdb to the early 2020s). About the full investigation: The collaborator samples originated in the United States, Italy and Spain and spanned the acute and convalescent phases of COVID-19. The prospective study material was composed of cDNA or gDNA derived from T cells, B-cell-depleted T cells, or PBMCs. Subjects who had been exposed to COVID-19, were actively infected with it, or had recovered from it provided the deeply sampled blood TCRbeta repertoires that made up the dataset. The repertoires were made available in a free public database intended to serve as a resource for research on the immune response to SARS-CoV-2. Samples were obtained from the ongoing ImmuneRACE study (first 160 participants) and from about 1,300 subjects provided by 6 global collaborators. A de-identified subject ID, COVID-19 status, age in years and sex were almost always included in the sample metadata. Where available, HLA class I and class II types were obtained from metadata supplied by the sample provider rather than from assay-based typing.

The immunoSEQ Assay, a bias-controlled multiplex PCR, was used to amplify TCRbeta CDR3 regions from genomic DNA. Concerning the study's data processing: Nucleated cell counts per sample were estimated from amplification of reference gene primers within the assay. Sequence reads were collapsed and filtered to measure the absolute abundance of every unique TCRbeta CDR3 rearrangement. For each sample, productive Simpson clonality was calculated as the square root of Simpson's diversity index over productive rearrangements. TCRdb obtained this table from immuneACCESS and retained in-frame rearrangements with V and J assigned. These tables miss some clones; where compared with another copy, unresolved V genes account for less than half of the shortfall, and the remainder is unexplained. V and J calls and clone size come straight from that table; D and trimming were deduced from the DNA. The sample table records tens of thousands of clones; 82% of these occur just once. The top ten clones comprise around 2.7% of the sample.

The CDR3 measures 17 amino acids from cysteine to phenylalanine. Here the CDR3 DNA is all that survives: 51 bases in frame from base 1. Clipping removes 0 bases from V and 5 bases from J, with 11 as the unmatched junction base count. The germline V gene encodes CDR1 SEHNR and CDR2 FQNEAQ (reference sequence). Collaborating institutions collected whole blood in K2EDTA tubes following their own protocols. For TCRbeta analysis, collaborator samples were shipped as frozen whole blood, as isolated PBMCs, or as DNA extracted from either sample type. Broader findings and caveats from the paper: How much clinical and demographic metadata was included differed by source and by participant, and the metadata was provided uncurated.

With regard to this clone: The antigen it binds to is not known. Per-nucleotide qualities are absent, and no much larger clonotype sits a single base away.

The V and J genes are TRBV7-9 and TRBJ1-1, and 8 junction bases match TRBD1. This receptor was obtained from a woman in her sixties or seventies with acute or convalescent COVID-19. Sequencing was performed on peripheral blood. CDR3 protein: CASSLARLGTGGTEAFF. Read as DNA, the sequence is TGTGCCAGCAGCTTAGCTCGCCTAGGGACAGGCGGGACTGAAGCTTTCTTT.